The TCR beta chain described here comes from a study of memory CD8 T cells in hepatitis C reinfection. Study at large: A couple of donors resolved primary infection, then developed chronic reinfection.

Sequencing used immunoSEQ multiplex PCR; TCRdb keeps in-frame clones, though not all of them. The sample lists 45,000 to 50,000 clones; 85% to 90% were seen once. Time point of the sample: late/post reinfection, 12 to 24 weeks after detection. The sorted cells went straight to TCR sequencing with no prior in vitro expansion. A couple of donors provided sorted CD3+ CD8+ CD45RO- naive CD8 T cells at all three reinfection time points. The receptor's source is a young man with hepatitis C virus infection. The source material was naive CD8+ T cells sorted from blood.

In DNA form, the CDR3 reads TGTGCCATCTCGACCCGGGACAGGGCCTACAATGAGCAGTTCTTC. This encodes CAISTRDRAYNEQFF. The rearrangement links TRBV28 to TRBJ2-1; 9 bases are shared with TRBD1. The CDR3 sequence is 15 residues long. The V and J ends lost 10 bases and 2 bases, in that order; junction bases with no gene match: 9. The V gene's germline CDR1 is MDHEN and CDR2 SYDVKM.